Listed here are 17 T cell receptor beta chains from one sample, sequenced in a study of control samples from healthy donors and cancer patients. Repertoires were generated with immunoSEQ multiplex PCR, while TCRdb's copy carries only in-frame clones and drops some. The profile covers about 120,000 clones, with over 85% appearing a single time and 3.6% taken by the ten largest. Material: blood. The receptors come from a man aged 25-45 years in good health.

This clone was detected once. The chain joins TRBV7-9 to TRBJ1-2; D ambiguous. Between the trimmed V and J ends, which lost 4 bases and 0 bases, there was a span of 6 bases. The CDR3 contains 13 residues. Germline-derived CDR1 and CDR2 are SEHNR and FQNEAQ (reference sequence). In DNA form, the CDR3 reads TGTGCCAGCAGCTCCCCCCCTAACTATGGCTACACCTTC. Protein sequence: CASSSPPNYGYTF.

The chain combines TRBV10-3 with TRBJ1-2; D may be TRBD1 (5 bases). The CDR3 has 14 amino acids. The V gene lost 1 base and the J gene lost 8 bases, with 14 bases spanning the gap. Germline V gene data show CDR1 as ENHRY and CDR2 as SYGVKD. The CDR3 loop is CAISEYTQGLGYTF. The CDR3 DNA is TGTGCCATCAGTGAGTACACCCAGGGTCTAGGCTACACCTTC.

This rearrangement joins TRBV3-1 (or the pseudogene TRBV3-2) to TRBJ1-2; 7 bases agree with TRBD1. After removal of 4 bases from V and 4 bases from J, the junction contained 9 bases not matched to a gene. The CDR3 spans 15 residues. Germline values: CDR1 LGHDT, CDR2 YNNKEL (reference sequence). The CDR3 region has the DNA TGTGCCAGCAGCCCCTACAGGGGCCTCACCTATGGCTACACCTTC. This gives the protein CASSPYRGLTYGYTF.

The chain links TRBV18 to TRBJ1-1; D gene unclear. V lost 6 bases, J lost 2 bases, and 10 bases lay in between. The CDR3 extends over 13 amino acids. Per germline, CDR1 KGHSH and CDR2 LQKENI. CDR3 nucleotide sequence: TGTGCCAGCTCGAACACGGTTAACACTGAAGCTTTCTTT. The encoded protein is CASSNTVNTEAFF.

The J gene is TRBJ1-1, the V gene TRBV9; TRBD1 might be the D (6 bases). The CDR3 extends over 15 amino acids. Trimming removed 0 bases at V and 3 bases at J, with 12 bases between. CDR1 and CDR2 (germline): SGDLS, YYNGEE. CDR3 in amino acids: CASSVVGQGYTEAFF. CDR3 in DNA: TGTGCCAGCAGCGTAGTCGGGCAGGGGTACACTGAAGCTTTCTTT.

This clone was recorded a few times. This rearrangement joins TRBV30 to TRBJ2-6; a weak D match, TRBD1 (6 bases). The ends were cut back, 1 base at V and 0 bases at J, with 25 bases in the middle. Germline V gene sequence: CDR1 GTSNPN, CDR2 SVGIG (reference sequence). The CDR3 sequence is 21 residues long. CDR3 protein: CAWSAAEKRQVFRSGANVLTF. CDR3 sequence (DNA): TGTGCCTGGAGTGCCGCGGAAAAACGACAGGTCTTCCGCTCTGGGGCCAACGTCCTGACTTTC.

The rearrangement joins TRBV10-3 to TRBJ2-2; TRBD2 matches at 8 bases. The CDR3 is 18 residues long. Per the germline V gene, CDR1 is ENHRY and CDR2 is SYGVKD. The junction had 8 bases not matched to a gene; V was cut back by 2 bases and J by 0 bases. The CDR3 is CAISETGGVASNTGELFF. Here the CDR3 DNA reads TGTGCCATCAGTGAGACCGGGGGGGTGGCTTCGAACACCGGGGAGCTGTTTTTT.

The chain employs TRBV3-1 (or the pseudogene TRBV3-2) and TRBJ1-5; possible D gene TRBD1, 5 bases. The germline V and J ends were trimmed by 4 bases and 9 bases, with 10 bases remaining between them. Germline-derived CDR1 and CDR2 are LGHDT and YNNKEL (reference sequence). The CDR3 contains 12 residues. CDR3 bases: TGTGCCAGCAGCCTAGGTGACAGGCCCCAGCATTTT. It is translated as CASSLGDRPQHF.

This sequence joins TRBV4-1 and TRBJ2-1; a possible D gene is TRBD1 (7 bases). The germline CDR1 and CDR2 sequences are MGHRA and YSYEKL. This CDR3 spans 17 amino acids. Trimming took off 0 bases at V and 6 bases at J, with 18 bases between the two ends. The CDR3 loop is CASSQDPAGGTLNEQFF. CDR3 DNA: TGCGCCAGCAGCCAAGATCCCGCAGGGGGGACCCTCAATGAGCAGTTCTTC.

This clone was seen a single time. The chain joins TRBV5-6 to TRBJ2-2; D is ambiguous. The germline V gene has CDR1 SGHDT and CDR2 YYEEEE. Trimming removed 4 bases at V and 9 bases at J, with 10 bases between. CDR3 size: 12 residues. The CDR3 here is CASSRWARELFF. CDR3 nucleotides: TGTGCCAGCAGCCGGTGGGCTAGGGAGCTGTTTTTT.

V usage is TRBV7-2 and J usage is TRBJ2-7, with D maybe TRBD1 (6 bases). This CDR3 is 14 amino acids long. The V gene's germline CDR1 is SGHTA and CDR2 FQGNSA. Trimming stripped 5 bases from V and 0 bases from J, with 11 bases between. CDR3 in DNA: TGTGCCAGCAGCCTAAGGGACACCTCCTACGAGCAGTACTTC. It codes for CASSLRDTSYEQYF.

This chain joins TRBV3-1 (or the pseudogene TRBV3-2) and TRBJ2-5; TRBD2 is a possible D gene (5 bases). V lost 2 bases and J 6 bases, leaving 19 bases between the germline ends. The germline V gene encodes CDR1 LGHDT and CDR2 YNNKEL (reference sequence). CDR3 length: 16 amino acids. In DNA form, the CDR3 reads TGTGCCAGCAGCCAACGGACGGGGTTAGATGTAAAGACCCAGTACTTC. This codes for CASSQRTGLDVKTQYF.

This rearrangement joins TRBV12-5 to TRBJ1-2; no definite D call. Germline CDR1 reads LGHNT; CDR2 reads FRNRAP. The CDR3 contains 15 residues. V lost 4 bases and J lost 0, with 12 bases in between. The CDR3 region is CASGYGEQPNYGYTF. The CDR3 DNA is TGTGCTAGTGGTTATGGGGAGCAACCTAACTATGGCTACACCTTC.

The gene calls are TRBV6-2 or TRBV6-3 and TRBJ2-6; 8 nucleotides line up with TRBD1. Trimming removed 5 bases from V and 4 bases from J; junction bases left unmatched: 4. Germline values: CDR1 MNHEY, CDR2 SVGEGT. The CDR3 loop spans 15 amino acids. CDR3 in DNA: TGTGCCAGCAGTGGACAGGGTAGCGGGGCCAACGTCCTGACTTTC. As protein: CASSGQGSGANVLTF.

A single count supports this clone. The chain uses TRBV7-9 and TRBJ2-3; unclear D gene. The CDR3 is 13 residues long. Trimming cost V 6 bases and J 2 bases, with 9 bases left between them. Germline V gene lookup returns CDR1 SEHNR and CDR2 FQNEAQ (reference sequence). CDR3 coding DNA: TGTGCCAGCAGTTTTCCCGACACAGATACGCAGTATTTT. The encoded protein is CASSFPDTDTQYF.

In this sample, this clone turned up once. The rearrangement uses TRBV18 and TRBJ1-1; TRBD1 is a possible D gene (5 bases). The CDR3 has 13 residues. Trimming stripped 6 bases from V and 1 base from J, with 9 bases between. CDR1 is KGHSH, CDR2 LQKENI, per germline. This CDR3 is CASSGGTNTEAFF. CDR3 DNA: TGTGCCAGCTCGGGGGGTACGAACACTGAAGCTTTCTTT.

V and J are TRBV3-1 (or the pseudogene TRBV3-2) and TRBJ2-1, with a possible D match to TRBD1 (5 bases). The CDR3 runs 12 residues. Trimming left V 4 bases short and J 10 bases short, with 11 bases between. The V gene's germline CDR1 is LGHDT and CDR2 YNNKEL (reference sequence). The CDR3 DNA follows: TGTGCCAGCAGCCTAGGACACTTGGAGCAGTTCTTC. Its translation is CASSLGHLEQFF.